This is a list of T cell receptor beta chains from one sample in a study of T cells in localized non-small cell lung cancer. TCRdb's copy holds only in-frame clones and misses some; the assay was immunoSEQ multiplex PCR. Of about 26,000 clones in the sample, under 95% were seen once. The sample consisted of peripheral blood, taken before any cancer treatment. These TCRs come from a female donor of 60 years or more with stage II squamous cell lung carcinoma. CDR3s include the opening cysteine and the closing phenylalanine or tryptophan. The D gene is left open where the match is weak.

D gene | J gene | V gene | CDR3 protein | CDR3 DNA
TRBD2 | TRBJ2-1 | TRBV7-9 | CASSSPVLAGWNEQFF | TGTGCCAGCAGCTCTCCGGTTCTAGCGGGATGGAATGAGCAGTTCTTC
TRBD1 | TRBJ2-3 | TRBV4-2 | CASSPWGPGQGIADTQYF | TGTGCCAGCAGCCCCTGGGGGCCAGGACAGGGTATAGCGGATACGCAGTATTTT
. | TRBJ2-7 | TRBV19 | CASSMWVRDGASEQYF | TGTGCCAGTAGTATGTGGGTTCGGGACGGGGCAAGTGAGCAGTACTTC
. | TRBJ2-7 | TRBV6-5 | CASSYGGAFEQYF | TGTGCCAGCAGTTACGGGGGGGCGTTCGAGCAGTACTTC
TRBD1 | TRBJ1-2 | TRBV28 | CASSFLTGGVNYGYTF | TGTGCCAGCAGCTTCCTGACAGGGGGAGTTAACTATGGCTACACCTTC
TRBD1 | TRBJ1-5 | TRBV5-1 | CASSLAGTVYQPQHF | TGCGCCAGCAGCTTGGCCGGGACAGTTTATCAGCCCCAGCATTTT
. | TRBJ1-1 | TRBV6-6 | CASQGDTEAFF | TGTGCCAGCCAGGGTGACACTGAAGCTTTCTTT
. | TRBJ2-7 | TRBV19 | CASSIVTDYEQYF | TGTGCCAGTAGTATAGTAACAGACTACGAGCAGTACTTC
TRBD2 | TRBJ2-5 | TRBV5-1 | CASSSTGTTQETQYF | TGCGCCAGCAGCTCTACCGGGACTACCCAAGAGACCCAGTACTTC
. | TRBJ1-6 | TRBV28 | CASLNVPQALHF | TGTGCCAGCCTTAACGTCCCCCAGGCGCTCCACTTT
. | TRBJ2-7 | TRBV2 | CASSTGDSYEQYF | TGTGCCAGCAGCACAGGCGATTCCTACGAGCAGTACTTC
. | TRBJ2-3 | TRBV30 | CAWSKGVDSTTDTQYF | TGTGCCTGGAGTAAAGGGGTGGACAGTACTACAGATACGCAGTATTTT
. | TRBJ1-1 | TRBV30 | CAADTNTEAFF | TGTGCCGCGGACACGAACACTGAAGCTTTCTTT